The present T cell receptor (beta chain) was sequenced within a study of blood T cell repertoires in COVID-19. Study as a whole: Material from acute and convalescent COVID-19 was sourced from the United States, Italy and Spain.

The CDR3 length is 17 residues. Germline trimming cut 3 bases from V and 4 bases from J; bases unmatched to any gene: 10. The germline V gene encodes CDR1 MGHRA and CDR2 YSYEKL. Grouping used clinical history reported by participants in a survey and questionnaire. Methods used by the authors: Reference gene primer amplification gave estimated nucleated cell counts. The protocol was immunoSEQ multiplex PCR, while the TCRdb copy is restricted to in-frame clones and leaves out a portion. V and J calls and clone size are given by that table; D and trimming were obtained from the DNA. This table has about 300,000 clones, around 86% appearing once.

Input material: PBMCs or T cells enriched from blood (not recorded which). The sequence came from a young man who had recovered from COVID-19. The chain recombines TRBV4-1 with TRBJ2-2; 8 bases fit TRBD2. CDR3 bases: TGCGCCAGCAGCCAGGGACGACTAGCGATATCCACCGGGGAGCTGTTTTTT. It translates to CASSQGRLAISTGELFF.